What follows are 28 T cell receptor beta chains derived from one specimen sequenced in a study of T cell responses to AZD1222 COVID-19 vaccine. Profiled with immunoSEQ multiplex PCR; TCRdb holds only in-frame clones, not every one. The table has roughly 260,000 clones, roughly 93% seen once. Sequencing used peripheral blood, obtained on day 0 of AZD1222 vaccination. These receptors came from an adult in good health.

This rearrangement joins TRBV3-1 (or the pseudogene TRBV3-2) to TRBJ2-3; 11 bases agree with TRBD2. CDR1 and CDR2 (germline): LGHDT, YNNKEL (reference sequence). The CDR3 is 16 residues long. The ends lost 3 bases at V and 0 bases at J; junction bases unmatched: 2. This CDR3 reads CASSHGLAGSTDTQYF. The CDR3 DNA reads TGTGCCAGCAGCCACGGACTAGCGGGTAGCACAGATACGCAGTATTTT.

The gene calls are TRBV19 and TRBJ2-7, with TRBD1 matching 11 bases. CDR1 and CDR2 from the germline V gene are LNHDA and SQIVND (reference sequence). With 8 bases clipped from V and 1 base from J, the junction kept 7 bases outside the gene matches. The CDR3 length is 15 residues. Written as DNA, the CDR3 is TGTGCCAGTTCAACCGGGACAGGGGGATCCTACGAGCAGTACTTC. Encoded protein: CASSTGTGGSYEQYF.

With regard to this clone: A junction boundary mismatches the germline segment, possibly from a read error. V is TRBV20-1 and J is TRBJ1-4, with D possibly matching TRBD1 (5 bases). Germline V gene lookup returns CDR1 DFQATT and CDR2 SNEGSKA (reference sequence). The CDR3 is 10 amino acids. The CDR3 nucleotides are TGCAGTGCTGTGGACACCGACGTGGTTTTT. This encodes CSAVDTDVVF.

This chain links TRBV9 with TRBJ1-1; D gene ambiguous. V lost 4 bases and J 1 base, leaving 8 bases between the germline ends. Germline V gene data show CDR1 as SGDLS and CDR2 as YYNGEE. The CDR3 totals 13 residues. The CDR3, as DNA: TGTGCCAGCAGCTCGAGCCCGAACACTGAAGCTTTCTTT. The encoded protein is CASSSSPNTEAFF.

The V and J genes are TRBV19 and TRBJ2-7; 15 nucleotides align to TRBD2. Germline V lookup: CDR1 LNHDA, CDR2 SQIVND (reference sequence). V gave up 4 bases and J gave up 2 bases; unmatched junction bases: 9. This CDR3 comprises 18 residues. The DNA for the CDR3 is TGTGCCAGTAGTAGTTCAGGACTAGCGGGAGGGAGACCCTACGAGCAGTACTTC. Translation: CASSSSGLAGGRPYEQYF. The full variable domain, completed using reference TRBV19 and TRBJ2-7, is DGGITQSPKYLFRKEGQNVTLSCEQNLNHDAMYWYRQDPGQGLRLIYYSQIVNDFQKGDIAEGYSVSREKKESFPLTVTSAQKNPTAFYLCASSSSGLAGGRPYEQYFGPGTRLTVT.

The V and J genes are TRBV29-1 and TRBJ2-2; the match to TRBD1 covers 7 bases. The germline V gene has CDR1 SQVTM and CDR2 ANQGSEA. This CDR3 region has 18 residues. V lost 4 bases to trimming and J lost 7 bases; unmatched junction nucleotides: 21. The DNA for the CDR3 is TGCAGCGTTGGGCCTAGCCTACAGGGGACGAGTGGTGGCGGGGAGCTGTTTTTT. It specifies CSVGPSLQGTSGGGELFF.

This chain connects TRBV29-1 to TRBJ1-3, with D perhaps matching TRBD1 (6 bases). Trimming stripped 4 bases from V and 0 bases from J, with 13 bases between. CDR1 SQVTM and CDR2 ANQGSEA come from the germline V gene. This CDR3 region has 15 residues. In DNA, the CDR3 is TGCAGCGTTGGGGCAGGGGCCCACTCTGGAAACACCATATATTTT. Encoded protein: CSVGAGAHSGNTIYF.

The chain employs TRBV7-9 and TRBJ1-4; no reliable D call. V lost 1 base and J lost 7, with 7 bases in between. The CDR3 consists of 13 residues. Germline V gives CDR1 SEHNR, CDR2 FQNEAQ (reference sequence). The CDR3 DNA sequence: TGTGCCAGCAGCTTAGAGTTTTTTGAAAAACTGTTTTTT. Translated, it gives CASSLEFFEKLFF.

This clone was found once. The rearrangement uses TRBV7-2 and TRBJ1-2; TRBD1 matches 11 bases. The trim removed 6 bases at V and 6 bases at J, leaving 6 bases unmatched. The CDR3 extends over 14 amino acids. In germline, CDR1 is SGHTA, CDR2 FQGNSA. For the CDR3, the DNA is TGTGCCAGCAGACGGACAGGGGGCAAAAATGGCTACACCTTC. It translates to CASRRTGGKNGYTF.

This rearrangement joins TRBV5-1 to TRBJ2-3; 9 bases fit TRBD2. The V gene end was trimmed by 4 bases and the J gene end by 5 bases; junction bases not matched to a gene: 8. CDR3 length equals 15 residues. CDR1 is SGHRS, CDR2 YFSETQ, per germline. CDR3 amino acids: CASSALAGLVDTQYF. The CDR3 coding sequence is TGCGCCAGCAGCGCCCTAGCGGGGTTAGTAGATACGCAGTATTTT.

J is TRBJ2-7 and V is TRBV28, with D hard to call. The CDR3 has 11 amino acids. V lost 6 bases and J 4 bases, leaving 7 bases between the germline ends. Germline lookup yields CDR1 MDHEN and CDR2 SYDVKM. The CDR3 reads CASRNLYEQYF. The DNA for the CDR3 is TGTGCCAGCAGGAACCTGTACGAGCAGTACTTC. Full variable domain (outside the CDR3, taken from reference TRBV28 and TRBJ2-7): DVKVTQSSRYLVKRTGEKVFLECVQDMDHENMFWYRQDPGLGLRLIYFSYDVKMKEKGDIPEGYSVSREKKERFSLILESASTNQTSMYLCASRNLYEQYFGPGTRLTVT.

This clone was observed once. The CDR3 protein is CASTWGAGQPQHF. Here the CDR3 DNA reads TGTGCCAGCACTTGGGGGGCCGGGCAGCCCCAGCATTTT. The chain couples TRBV7-2 to TRBJ1-5, with D possibly TRBD1 on 6 matching bases. The length of the CDR3 is 13 residues. The germline V gene has CDR1 SGHTA and CDR2 FQGNSA. The V end lost 7 bases, the J end lost 7 bases, and 14 bases lay between the germline ends.

This chain links TRBV27 with TRBJ1-1, with 8 bases fitting TRBD1. The CDR3 is 14 amino acids. V was pared by 4 bases and J by 1 base, with 2 bases of the junction left unmatched. CDR1 is MNHEY, CDR2 SMNVEV, per germline (reference sequence). CDR3 sequence reads: CASSYGQGNTEAFF. The DNA for the CDR3 is TGTGCCAGCAGTTACGGACAGGGGAACACTGAAGCTTTCTTT.

The rearrangement links TRBV5-1 to TRBJ2-3; TRBD2 matches at 7 bases. The J segment lost 2 bases and the V segment lost 0 bases, leaving 6 bases of the junction unmatched. CDR1 SGHRS and CDR2 YFSETQ come from the germline V gene. The CDR3 covers 16 residues. The CDR3 DNA sequence: TGCGCCAGCAGCTTGGGTGCGGGGGTGTACACAGATACGCAGTATTTT. Protein: CASSLGAGVYTDTQYF.

The CDR3 here is CASSHDRVYEQYF. The CDR3 DNA follows: TGTGCCAGCAGTCACGACAGGGTCTACGAGCAGTACTTC. V is TRBV11-2 and J is TRBJ2-7; 7 bases fit TRBD1. The CDR3 runs to 13 residues. Trimming at V came to 6 bases and at J to 3 bases, leaving 5 bases not matched to a gene. Looked up from germline, CDR1 is SGHAT and CDR2 is FQNNGV.

The chain couples TRBV28 to TRBJ1-2; 7 nucleotides line up with TRBD1. With V trimmed by 3 bases and J by 4 bases, 26 bases remained unmatched. This CDR3 has 21 residues. Germline V gene data show CDR1 as MDHEN and CDR2 as SYDVKM. DNA for the CDR3: TGTGCCAGCAGTTTTTCTCGCCTCCGGGACAGAGACCGAGGGAATTTCTATGGCTACACCTTC. Translating gives CASSFSRLRDRDRGNFYGYTF.

The chain recombines TRBV9 with TRBJ2-1; D unresolved. Per germline, CDR1 SGDLS and CDR2 YYNGEE. V shed 0 bases and J shed 4 bases, with 8 bases lying between them. This CDR3 comprises 14 residues. CDR3 loop: CASSVDVGYNEQFF. CDR3 nucleotides: TGTGCCAGCAGCGTAGACGTAGGTTACAATGAGCAGTTCTTC.

This chain links TRBV5-4 with TRBJ2-2, with TRBD2 as a possible D gene (5 bases). The CDR3 has 14 residues. V was clipped by 1 base and J by 7 bases, with 11 bases between them. Looked up from germline, CDR1 is SGHNT and CDR2 is YYREEE (reference sequence). This chain's CDR3 is CASSLKLEGGELFF. As DNA, the CDR3 is TGTGCCAGCAGCTTGAAACTAGAGGGCGGGGAGCTGTTTTTT.

The CDR3 protein is CASSIPLTGEGNEQFF. The DNA of the CDR3 is TGCGCCAGCAGCATCCCCTTGACGGGGGAAGGCAATGAGCAGTTCTTC. This sequence joins TRBV5-1 and TRBJ2-1, with D tentatively TRBD2 (6 bases). V lost 4 bases to trimming and J lost 6 bases, with 20 bases between them. The CDR3 spans 16 residues. In germline, CDR1 is SGHRS, CDR2 YFSETQ. Looking up the rest from reference TRBV5-1 and TRBJ2-1 gives the full variable domain: KAGVTQTPRYLIKTRGQQVTLSCSPISGHRSVSWYQQTPGQGLQFLFEYFSETQRNKGNFPGRFSGRQFSNSRSEMNVSTLELGDSALYLCASSIPLTGEGNEQFFGPGTRLTVL.

This clone occurred once. This chain uses TRBV7-9 with TRBJ2-6; D is ambiguous. This CDR3 is 16 amino acids long. Germline V lookup: CDR1 SEHNR, CDR2 FQNEAQ (reference sequence). V dropped 2 bases and J dropped 0 bases, with 8 bases sitting between them. Here the CDR3 DNA reads TGTGCCAGCAGCTTAAGAGAAAACTCTGGGGCCAACGTCCTGACTTTC. It codes for CASSLRENSGANVLTF.

This clone was observed a few times. The rearrangement uses TRBV4-2 and TRBJ2-7, with 11 bases aligning to TRBD2. V was clipped by 3 bases and J by 2 bases; unmatched bases: 3. The CDR3 covers 15 residues. CDR1 is LGHNA and CDR2 is YNFKEQ in the germline V gene. CDR3 amino acids: CASSHGLAGTYEQYF. CDR3 in DNA: TGTGCCAGCAGCCACGGACTAGCGGGTACCTACGAGCAGTACTTC.

The V and J genes are TRBV3-1 (or the pseudogene TRBV3-2) and TRBJ1-1; D gene unclear. V shed 6 bases and J shed 2 bases, with 7 bases lying between them. The CDR3 consists of 12 residues. CDR1 is LGHDT, CDR2 YNNKEL, per germline (reference sequence). CDR3 nucleotides: TGTGCCAGCAGATCCTCCAACACTGAAGCTTTCTTT. Its translation is CASRSSNTEAFF.

In nucleotides, the CDR3 is TGTGCCACCAGTTCGGCGGGACAGGGAGACACTGAAGCTTTCTTT. Translated: CATSSAGQGDTEAFF. The chain has TRBV24-1 and TRBJ1-1; 9 nucleotides agree with TRBD1. The germline V gene encodes CDR1 KGHDR and CDR2 SFDVKD. CDR3 length equals 15 residues. The V segment lost 6 bases and the J segment 3 bases; nucleotides outside the gene matches: 7.

The chain links TRBV28 to TRBJ1-2; 10 bases fit TRBD1. V gave up 4 bases and J gave up 7 bases; unmatched junction bases: 9. CDR3 size: 15 residues. Per germline, CDR1 MDHEN and CDR2 SYDVKM. In nucleotides, the CDR3 is TGTGCCAGCAGTTCCTCCGGGACAGGGGAGGGTGGCTACACCTTC. Translating it yields CASSSSGTGEGGYTF.

This sequence joins TRBV25-1 and TRBJ2-7; 8 bases map to TRBD1. The germline gives CDR1 MGHDK, CDR2 SYGVNS. The CDR3 contains 13 residues. V was pared by 5 bases and J by 3 bases, with 3 bases of the junction left unmatched. CDR3 bases: TGTGCCAGCAGTAACACAGGGGGCTACGAGCAGTACTTC. It yields the protein CASSNTGGYEQYF.

The rearrangement links TRBV9 to TRBJ2-7; D not certain. V lost 0 bases and J lost 2, with 9 bases in between. The CDR3 loop spans 14 amino acids. Per germline, CDR1 SGDLS and CDR2 YYNGEE. Here the CDR3 reads CASSVGFTAYEQYF. The CDR3 DNA is TGTGCCAGCAGCGTAGGATTCACAGCCTACGAGCAGTACTTC.

The CDR3 nucleotides read TGTGCCAGCAGTCCCCCCCCTGGTACCGGAAACACCATATATTTT. Its protein is CASSPPPGTGNTIYF. The chain recombines TRBV28 with TRBJ1-3, with D uncertain. The V gene lost 5 bases and the J gene lost 4 bases, with 15 bases spanning the gap. The germline CDR1 and CDR2 sequences are MDHEN and SYDVKM. The CDR3 covers 15 residues.

The chain couples TRBV18 to TRBJ1-4, with D unresolved. In germline, CDR1 is KGHSH, CDR2 LQKENI. The ends were cut back, 0 bases at V and 7 bases at J, with 12 bases in the middle. The CDR3 loop spans 15 amino acids. The CDR3 is CASSPPKGPGEKLFF. DNA for the CDR3: TGTGCCAGCTCACCACCGAAGGGTCCGGGTGAAAAACTGTTTTTT.